The 7 T cell receptor beta chains presented below share a single source sample, sequenced in a study of blood T cell repertoires in COVID-19. Assay: immunoSEQ multiplex PCR; the TCRdb copy retains only in-frame clones and omits some. This sample has around 160,000 clones, with more than 75% found just once. Sequencing was carried out using peripheral blood. These receptors were taken from a man aged 60 to 75 with active or convalescent COVID-19.

The chain joins TRBV10-1 to TRBJ1-1; possible D gene TRBD1, 6 bases. The CDR3 has 15 amino acids. Germline lookup yields CDR1 WNHNN and CDR2 SYGVQD (reference sequence). V lost 0 bases and J lost 4, with 12 bases in between. The CDR3 bases are TGCGCCAGCAGTGAGTCGAAAGGGGGGGTCACTGAAGCTTTCTTT. Protein: CASSESKGGVTEAFF.

This clone is a singleton in its sample. V and J are TRBV3-1 (or the pseudogene TRBV3-2) and TRBJ1-5, with D perhaps matching TRBD1 (6 bases). CDR1 is LGHDT and CDR2 is YNNKEL in the germline V gene (reference sequence). The CDR3 length is 20 residues. V was shortened by 1 base and J by 4 bases, with 26 bases between the two germline ends. CDR3 nucleotides: TGTGCCAGCAGCCAAGGTCCCCCATTCTCCTTGGAACAGGGTAATCAGCCCCAGCATTTT. This encodes CASSQGPPFSLEQGNQPQHF.

V is TRBV21-1 and J is TRBJ2-2; the tabulated D call, TRBD1, remains unverified against the DNA. TRBV21-1 is designated a pseudogene. This CDR3 contains 17 residues. The CDR3 reads CASSKAVWALNTGELFF. The CDR3 DNA follows: TGTGCCAGCAGCAAAGCTGTATGGGCCTTGAACACCGGGGAGCTGTTTTTT.

V usage is TRBV19 and J usage is TRBJ1-1, with TRBD1 matching over 7 bases. CDR3 length: 18 amino acids. Trimming cost V 3 bases and J 4 bases; bases outside gene matches: 17. Germline assignment: CDR1 LNHDA and CDR2 SQIVND (reference sequence). The CDR3 reads CASSIHRGRSFGGTEAFF. CDR3 nucleotide sequence: TGTGCCAGTAGTATTCACAGGGGAAGGTCCTTCGGGGGCACTGAAGCTTTCTTT.

V gene TRBV7-8 combines with J gene TRBJ2-3; 10 bases are shared with TRBD2. Losses at the gene ends were 5 bases for V and 3 bases for J; bases not matched to a gene: 5. Germline CDR1 is SGHVS and CDR2 is FQNEAQ. This CDR3 region has 15 residues. CDR3 bases: TGTGCCAGCAGCCAAAGCGGGGGGGGGACAGATACGCAGTATTTT. Translating gives CASSQSGGGTDTQYF.

The chain carries TRBV18 and TRBJ1-1; D is ambiguous. V was trimmed by 1 base and J by 1 base, leaving 7 bases between them. In germline, CDR1 is KGHSH, CDR2 LQKENI. The CDR3 consists of 14 residues. The DNA of the CDR3 is TGTGCCAGCTCACCACGACTTGAGAACACTGAAGCTTTCTTT. It is translated as CASSPRLENTEAFF.

The chain has TRBV11-2 and TRBJ2-5, with TRBD2 matching over 10 bases. Germline loops: CDR1 SGHAT, CDR2 FQNNGV. The CDR3 sequence is 17 residues long. With 5 bases clipped from V and 3 bases from J, the junction kept 12 bases outside the gene matches. DNA of the CDR3: TGTGCCAGCAGCCAACCTTTAGCGGGAGGTTTTGAAGAGACCCAGTACTTC. Translation: CASSQPLAGGFEETQYF.